One sample yielded the 12 T cell receptor beta chains listed below, sequenced in a study of early T cells in non-severe SARS-CoV-2 infection. TCRdb reprocessed the 5' RACE reads via MiXCR and lists one record per CDR3 protein. The data contain about 42,000 distinct CDR3 sequences, 5% to 6.5% of them singletons. Material: whole blood, obtained at baseline. The receptors here all came from an adult who was a healthcare worker with PCR-confirmed SARS-CoV-2 infection or an uninfected control (not recorded which).

This clonotype was observed a handful of times. This rearrangement joins TRBV11-2 to TRBJ1-1, with a possible D match to TRBD1 (6 bases). Germline-derived CDR1 and CDR2 are SGHAT and FQNNGV. The CDR3 has 14 amino acids. The germline V and J ends were trimmed by 2 bases and 4 bases, with 11 bases remaining between them. CDR3 protein: CASSLTGRGTEAFF. Written as DNA, the CDR3 is TGTGCCAGCAGCTTAACAGGGCGAGGCACTGAAGCTTTCTTT.

The chain carries TRBV7-2 and TRBJ2-5; D uncertain. The germline CDR1 and CDR2 sequences are SGHTA and FQGNSA. This CDR3 contains 12 residues. Trimming left V 5 bases short and J 2 bases short, with 6 bases between. The CDR3 bases are TGTGCCAGCAGCCAGACTCAAGAGACCCAGTACTTC. It encodes CASSQTQETQYF.

This clonotype was seen many times. The rearrangement uses TRBV20-1 and TRBJ1-2; a possible D gene is TRBD1 (5 bases). This CDR3 is built from 15 residues. With 5 bases removed from V and 2 bases from J, the gap between germline ends came to 18 bases. Germline-derived CDR1 and CDR2 are DFQATT and SNEGSKA (reference sequence). As DNA, the CDR3 is TGCAGTGCTCAGGGAACCCCCAACTCAAACTATGGCTACACCTTC. Protein: CSAQGTPNSNYGYTF.

This clonotype was recorded a few times. This sequence joins TRBV11-2 and TRBJ2-6; 11 bases line up with TRBD1. V lost 3 bases, J lost 4 bases, and 5 bases stayed unmatched. The CDR3 length is 17 residues. Germline-derived CDR1 and CDR2 are SGHAT and FQNNGV. CDR3 region: CASSFGDRGAGANVLTF. As DNA, the CDR3 is TGTGCCAGCAGCTTTGGGGACAGGGGGGCCGGGGCCAACGTCCTGACTTTC.

At least ten counts were recorded for this clonotype. The chain employs TRBV30 and TRBJ2-5; 10 bases map to TRBD2. Germline CDR1 and CDR2: GTSNPN and SVGIG (reference sequence). The trim removed 5 bases at V and 2 bases at J, leaving 5 bases unmatched. The CDR3 loop spans 14 amino acids. This CDR3 is CAWRTSGAQETQYF. The CDR3 bases are TGTGCCTGGCGGACTAGCGGAGCACAAGAGACCCAGTACTTC.

There are many counts of this clonotype. The chain links TRBV29-1 to TRBJ2-5, with D possibly being TRBD2 (5 bases). Looked up from germline, CDR1 is SQVTM and CDR2 is ANQGSEA. CDR3 length: 13 residues. V shed 3 bases and J shed 1 base, with 9 bases lying between them. CDR3 region: CSVERASQETQYF. CDR3 nucleotide sequence: TGCAGCGTTGAGCGGGCTAGCCAAGAGACCCAGTACTTC.

This clonotype has a handful of counts. This chain joins TRBV5-6 and TRBJ2-4; the D gene is possibly TRBD1 (6 bases). The CDR3 has 15 amino acids. Germline CDR1 and CDR2: SGHDT and YYEEEE. Trimming shortened V by 4 bases and J by 0 bases, and 11 bases separated the two germline ends. The CDR3 coding sequence is TGTGCCAGCAGCGAACAGGGTCTAGCCAAAAACATTCAGTACTTC. It translates to CASSEQGLAKNIQYF. Supplemented by reference TRBV5-6 and TRBJ2-4, the full variable domain reads DAGVTQSPTHLIKTRGQQVTLRCSPKSGHDTVSWYQQALGQGPQFIFQYYEEEERQRGNFPDRFSGHQFPNYSSELNVNALLLGDSALYLCASSEQGLAKNIQYFGAGTRLSVL.

This clonotype was picked up a small number of times. The chain combines TRBV2 with TRBJ2-3; 7 bases are shared with TRBD1. This CDR3 region has 15 residues. V was clipped by 3 bases and J by 5 bases; unmatched bases: 8. Germline V gene sequence: CDR1 SNHLY, CDR2 FYNNEI. Here the CDR3 DNA reads TGTGCCAGCAGTGAGACCAGGGGGATTGGAGATACGCAGTATTTT. Its protein product is CASSETRGIGDTQYF.

This clonotype was counted between two and nine times. The chain is built from TRBV3-1 and TRBJ2-7; 7 bases align to TRBD2. Germline trimming cut 0 bases from V and 7 bases from J; bases unmatched to any gene: 3. CDR1 LGHDT and CDR2 YNNKEL come from the germline V gene (reference sequence). This CDR3 is 13 amino acids long. CDR3 residues: CASSQDTAGEQYF. As DNA, the CDR3 is TGTGCCAGCAGCCAAGATACAGCGGGGGAGCAGTACTTC.

This clonotype was seen at least ten times. The V gene is TRBV12-3 or TRBV12-4, the J gene TRBJ2-7; D call uncertain. Trimming removed 8 bases at V and 7 bases at J, with 15 bases between. This CDR3 spans 12 amino acids. The CDR3 sequence is CASGVRVGEQYF. The CDR3 DNA reads as TGTGCCAGCGGGGTTCGGGTAGGGGAGCAGTACTTC.

This clonotype was found a few times. The rearrangement links TRBV3-1 to TRBJ2-4; D is possibly TRBD1 (5 bases). V lost 4 bases, J lost 3 bases, and 16 bases lay in between. The CDR3 contains 16 residues. Germline loops: CDR1 LGHDT, CDR2 YNNKEL (reference sequence). This CDR3 is CASSRSRVKDKNIQYF. CDR3 DNA sequence: TGTGCCAGCAGCCGATCCAGGGTAAAGGACAAAAACATTCAGTACTTC.

The rearrangement links TRBV2 to TRBJ2-1; 12 nucleotides align to TRBD2. Trimming took 6 bases from V and 2 from J; bases not matched to a gene: 2. CDR1 and CDR2 (germline): SNHLY, FYNNEI. CDR3 length equals 15 residues. CDR3 bases: TGTGCCAGCAGCGGACTAGCGGGGCCCTACAATGAGCAGTTCTTC. Protein product: CASSGLAGPYNEQFF.